This T cell receptor beta chain was recovered during a study of T-cell reconstitution after alpha-beta-depleted transplantation in children. In germline, CDR1 is SGHTA, CDR2 FQGNSA. This CDR3 is built from 15 residues. The V end was cut by 5 bases, the J end by 1 base, with 14 bases between. Concerning this clonotype: Its antigen is currently unknown.

Unique molecular identifiers were incorporated during preparation of the TCRbeta library. TCRdb re-analysed the PCR reads in MiXCR, keeping a single row per CDR3 protein. The sample lists about 540,000 distinct CDR3 sequences, 25% to 30% occurring once. Overall study findings and caveats: T cells produced anew were the main source of T-cell counts and diversity one year after transplant. There were some patients whose high TCRbeta diversity at day 60 came from surviving recipient T cells and thymic progenitors.

This receptor was taken from a boy younger than two with Wiskott-Aldrich syndrome, due to receive a stem cell transplant. This specimen was PBMCs, taken before TCRalphabeta/CD19-depleted stem cell transplant. The J gene is TRBJ1-1, the V gene TRBV7-2; D is undetermined. The CDR3 nucleotides read TGTGCCAGCAGCCCCCTCAGGAATCAGAACACTGAAGCTTTCTTT. Translation gives CASSPLRNQNTEAFF.